This TCR beta chain was identified in a study of T cells in localized non-small cell lung cancer. Study-wide results and caveats: One tumor region alone was sequenced, and heterogeneity therefore remains possible. An association was observed between higher blood T cell density and longer overall survival.

TCRdb keeps only in-frame clones here, not all; method: immunoSEQ multiplex PCR. The table shows 20,000 to 25,000 clones, with approximately 90% occurring only once. To note about this clone: The antigen is undetermined.

Specimen: peripheral blood, collected before any cancer treatment. This receptor was identified in a male donor aged 60 or over with stage I squamous cell lung carcinoma.

The CDR3 protein is CASSLTAGLSNYGYTF. The CDR3 coding sequence is TGCGCCAGCAGCTTGACCGCGGGACTCAGTAACTATGGCTACACCTTC. The chain is built from TRBV5-1 and TRBJ1-2, with D possibly being TRBD1 (5 bases). In germline, CDR1 is SGHRS, CDR2 YFSETQ. Trimming took off 1 base at V and 1 base at J, with 14 bases between the two ends. This CDR3 has 16 residues.